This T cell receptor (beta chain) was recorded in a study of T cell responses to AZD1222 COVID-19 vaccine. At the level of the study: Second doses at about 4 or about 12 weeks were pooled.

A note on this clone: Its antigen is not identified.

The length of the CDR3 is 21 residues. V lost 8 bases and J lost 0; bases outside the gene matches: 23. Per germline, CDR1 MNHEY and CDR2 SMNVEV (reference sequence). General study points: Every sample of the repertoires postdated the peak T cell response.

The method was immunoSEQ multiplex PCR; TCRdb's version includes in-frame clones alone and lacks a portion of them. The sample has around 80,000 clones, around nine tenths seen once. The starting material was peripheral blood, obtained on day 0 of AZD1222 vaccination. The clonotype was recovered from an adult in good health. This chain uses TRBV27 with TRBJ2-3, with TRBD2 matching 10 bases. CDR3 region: CASYSLRTSGVSPSSTDTQYF. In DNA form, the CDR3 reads TGTGCCAGCTATTCCCTCCGGACTAGCGGTGTTTCACCTTCTAGCACAGATACGCAGTATTTT.